The clone carrying this TCR beta chain occurred a few times. This specimen belongs to a study of human T cells and chemical hapten exposure. Study-wide background: Per-sample TCR yield variation was attributed mainly to small pooled library volume differences.

Time point defined: patch test 1, 2 weeks after DPC sensitization. As for treatment: therapeutic diphenylcyclopropenone sensitization with weekly scalp DPC. This CDR3 spans 12 amino acids. V lost 7 bases and J lost 0, with 5 bases in between. During construction of the library, unique molecular identifiers were attached to individual cDNA molecules for quantitative, reproducible TCR counting. Original analysis: Sample-level TCR yields exhibited a median of approximately 96,000, with a range of about 23,224 to 700,000. TCRdb re-called the RACE reads through MiXCR, storing one row per CDR3 protein. None of the V and J calls come from the authors' own analysis; TCRdb made them. The table includes around 69,000 distinct CDR3 sequences, around 9.8% detected once.

The starting material was whole blood, obtained in connection with sensitization to the hapten diphenylcyclopropenone (DPC). The TCR sequence derives from a middle-aged woman with alopecia areata. Some clones in this sample may be carry-over from other donors' samples. This chain links TRBV5-3 with TRBJ2-4; D ambiguous. TRBV5-3 is noted as an ORF with a role that remains uncertain. In DNA, the CDR3 is TGTGCCAGAGACCCAGCCAAAAACATTCAGTACTTC. Encoded protein: CARDPAKNIQYF.